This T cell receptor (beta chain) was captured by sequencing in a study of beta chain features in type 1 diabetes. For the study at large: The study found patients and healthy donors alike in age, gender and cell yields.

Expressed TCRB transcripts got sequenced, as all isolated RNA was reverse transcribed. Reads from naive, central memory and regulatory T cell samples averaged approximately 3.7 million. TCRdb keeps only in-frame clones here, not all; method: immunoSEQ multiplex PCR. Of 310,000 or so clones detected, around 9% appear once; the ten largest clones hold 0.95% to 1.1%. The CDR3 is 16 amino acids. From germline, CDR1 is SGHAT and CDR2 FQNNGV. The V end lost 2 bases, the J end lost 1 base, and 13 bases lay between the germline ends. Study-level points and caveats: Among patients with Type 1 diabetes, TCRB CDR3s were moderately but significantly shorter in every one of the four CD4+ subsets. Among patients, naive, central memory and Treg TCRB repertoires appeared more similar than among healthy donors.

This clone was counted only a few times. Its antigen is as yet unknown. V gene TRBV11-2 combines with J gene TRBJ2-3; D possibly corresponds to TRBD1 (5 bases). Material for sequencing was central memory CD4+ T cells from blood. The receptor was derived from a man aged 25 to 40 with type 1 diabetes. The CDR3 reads CASSLNAGHGTDTQYF. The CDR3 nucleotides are TGTGCCAGCAGCTTAAATGCAGGGCACGGCACAGATACGCAGTATTTT.